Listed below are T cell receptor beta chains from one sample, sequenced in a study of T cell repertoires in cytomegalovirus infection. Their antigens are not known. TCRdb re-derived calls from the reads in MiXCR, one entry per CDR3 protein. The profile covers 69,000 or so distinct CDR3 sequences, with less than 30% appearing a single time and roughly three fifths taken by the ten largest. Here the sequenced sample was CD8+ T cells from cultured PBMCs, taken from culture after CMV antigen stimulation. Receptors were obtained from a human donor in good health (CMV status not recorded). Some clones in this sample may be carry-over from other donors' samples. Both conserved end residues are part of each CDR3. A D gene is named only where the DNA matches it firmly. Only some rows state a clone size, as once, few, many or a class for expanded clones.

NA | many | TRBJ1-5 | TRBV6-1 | CASSEAGAQPQHF | TGTGCCAGCAGTGAAGCCGGGGCACAGCCCCAGCATTTT
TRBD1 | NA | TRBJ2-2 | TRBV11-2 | CASSATGQSNTGELFF | TGTGCCAGCAGCGCGACAGGGCAAAGTAACACCGGGGAGCTGTTTTTT
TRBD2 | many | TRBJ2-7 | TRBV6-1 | CASTPGGGHEQYF | TGTGCCAGCACCCCCGGGGGGGGCCACGAGCAGTACTTC
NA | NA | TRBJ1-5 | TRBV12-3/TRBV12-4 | CASSLRSTSNQPQHF | TGTGCCAGCAGTTTAAGATCGACAAGCAATCAGCCCCAGCATTTT
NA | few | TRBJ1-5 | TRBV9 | CASSVGRSEGQPQHF | TGTGCCAGCAGCGTAGGCAGATCTGAAGGTCAGCCCCAGCATTTT
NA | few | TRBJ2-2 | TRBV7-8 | CASSFFDPTTGELFF | TGTGCCAGCAGCTTCTTTGACCCGACCACCGGGGAGCTGTTTTTT
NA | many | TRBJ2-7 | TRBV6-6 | CASSFLQTASYEQYF | TGTGCCAGCAGTTTCCTACAGACTGCTTCCTACGAGCAGTACTTC
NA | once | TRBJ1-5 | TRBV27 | CASSLRGYQPQHF | TGTGCCAGCAGTTTACGGGGGTATCAGCCCCAGCATTTT
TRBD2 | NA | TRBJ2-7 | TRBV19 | CASSPSGSRSYEQYF | TGTGCCAGTAGCCCTAGCGGGAGTAGGTCCTACGAGCAGTACTTC
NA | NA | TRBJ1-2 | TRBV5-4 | CASSSPPPGHLYGYTF | TGTGCCAGCAGCTCCCCCCCGCCGGGACATCTCTATGGCTACACCTTC
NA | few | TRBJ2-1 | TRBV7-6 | CASSLSPGFYAEQFF | TGTGCCAGCAGCTTATCTCCAGGGTTTTACGCTGAGCAGTTCTTC
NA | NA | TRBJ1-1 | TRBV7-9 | CASSWTGVGEAFF | TGTGCCAGCAGCTGGACCGGCGTCGGTGAAGCTTTCTTT
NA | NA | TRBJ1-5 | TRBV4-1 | CASSQDGGSNQPQHF | TGCGCCAGCAGCCAAGATGGGGGGAGCAATCAGCCCCAGCATTTT
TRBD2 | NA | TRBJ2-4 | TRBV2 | CAGSKGLAGDIQYF | TGTGCCGGCTCTAAGGGACTAGCGGGTGACATTCAGTACTTC
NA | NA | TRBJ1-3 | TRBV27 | CASSSTGSSGNTIYF | TGTGCCAGCAGTTCCACGGGTTCCTCTGGAAACACCATATATTTT
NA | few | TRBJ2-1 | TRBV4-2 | CASSPKVGGGPHNEQFF | TGTGCCAGCAGCCCAAAGGTGGGGGGGGGGCCCCACAATGAGCAGTTCTTC
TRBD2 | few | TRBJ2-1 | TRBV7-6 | CASSSRASGGNEQFF | TGTGCCAGCAGCTCGAGGGCTAGCGGGGGCAATGAGCAGTTCTTC